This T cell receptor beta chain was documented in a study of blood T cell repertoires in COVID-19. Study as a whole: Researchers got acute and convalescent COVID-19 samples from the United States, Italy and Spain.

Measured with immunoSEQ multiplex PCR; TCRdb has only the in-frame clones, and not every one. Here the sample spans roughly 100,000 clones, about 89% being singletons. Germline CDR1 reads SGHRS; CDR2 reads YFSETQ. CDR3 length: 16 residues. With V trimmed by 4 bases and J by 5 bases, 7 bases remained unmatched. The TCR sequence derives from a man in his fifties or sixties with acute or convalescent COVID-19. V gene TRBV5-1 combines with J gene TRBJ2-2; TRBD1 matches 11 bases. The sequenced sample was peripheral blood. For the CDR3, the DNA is TGCGCCAGCAGCCCACGGGACAGGGGGATAACCGGGGAGCTGTTTTTT. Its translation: CASSPRDRGITGELFF.